A selection of T cell receptor beta chains follows, all from one sample in a study of blood T cell repertoires in COVID-19. Profiled with immunoSEQ multiplex PCR; TCRdb holds only in-frame clones, not every one. The table records around 300,000 clones, approximately 85% of them present only once. Sequencing was carried out using PBMCs or T cells enriched from blood (not recorded which). These receptor sequences come from a woman younger than 45 who had recovered from COVID-19. The CDR3 runs from the conserved cysteine through the conserved F or W.

j_call v_call cdr3_aa
TRBJ2-7 TRBV2 CASTSGRAYEQYF
TRBJ2-1 TRBV5-1 CASSLEGRLASLDEQFF
TRBJ2-7 TRBV9 CASSKTGGSYEQYF
TRBJ2-1 TRBV27 CASSPTGTGGSYNEQFF
TRBJ1-1 TRBV6-4 CASSDRGGGITEAFF
TRBJ1-1 TRBV28 CASTGTGNTEAFF
TRBJ1-5 TRBV6-5 CASRRTGHNQPQHF
TRBJ2-3 TRBV3-1/TRBV3-2 CASSQERRPQRPQYF
TRBJ2-7 TRBV6-5 CASAKSSYEQYF
TRBJ2-3 TRBV5-1 CASSARTDTQYF
TRBJ2-1 TRBV28 CASTPPPGLAGDLQFF
TRBJ2-2 TRBV4-3 CASSQDNPLGGATGELFF
TRBJ1-5 TRBV6-9 CASSYGEGTQPQHF
TRBJ2-7 TRBV3-1/TRBV3-2 CASSHGGEASYEQYF
TRBJ2-2 TRBV30 CAWNVGVNTGELFF
TRBJ2-3 TRBV5-1 CASSLVGGATDTQYF
TRBJ1-2 TRBV28 CASMGHRNNYGYTF
TRBJ1-1 TRBV7-2 CASKQGRDTEAFF
TRBJ2-4 TRBV27 CASSLLAGAKNIQYF
TRBJ2-7 TRBV4-1 CASSHGADRVTYEQYF
TRBJ2-3 TRBV4-1 CASSQDYTSGGTDTQYF
TRBJ2-4 TRBV5-4 CASSKSGTGSIQYF
TRBJ2-3 TRBV3-1/TRBV3-2 CASSRLLSGTTPDTQYF
TRBJ1-5 TRBV7-9 CASSLGGSGQPQHF
TRBJ1-2 TRBV28 CASRSYGYTF
TRBJ1-3 TRBV28 CASSLDRGPGNTIYF
TRBJ1-2 TRBV7-3 CASSLAQGAGYTF
TRBJ1-2 TRBV12-1 CASHPQGGCSYTF
TRBJ1-2 TRBV9 CASSVASSANYGYTF
TRBJ2-3 TRBV7-2 CASSPWTSGDFQADF
TRBJ1-1 TRBV6-2/TRBV6-3 CASSYVPTEAFF
TRBJ2-7 TRBV5-1 CASSSLAGGPYEQYF
TRBJ1-5 TRBV28 CASSRGYGNQPQHF
TRBJ2-5 TRBV28 CASSLTSAQETQYF
TRBJ2-5 TRBV10-3 CAISSQGAPQETQYF
TRBJ1-5 TRBV27 CASSLTRGQQPQHF
TRBJ1-2 TRBV28 CASSEGADHLYGYTF
TRBJ1-5 TRBV6-5 CASSHRAPDQPQHF
TRBJ1-2 TRBV29-1 CSVDDKNTDRGGYTF
TRBJ2-4 TRBV5-1 CASSQGLTLAKNIQYF
TRBJ1-5 TRBV5-6 CASSSKSRSNQPQHF
TRBJ2-3 TRBV11-2 CASSFGGSTDTQYF
TRBJ2-7 TRBV28 CASGLPRGAGGEQYF
TRBJ2-5 TRBV6-2/TRBV6-3 CASSYARDSQETQYF
TRBJ2-7 TRBV9 CASSVAESSYEQYF
TRBJ2-7 TRBV20-1 CSASALGQGKAYEQYF
TRBJ2-7 TRBV7-9 CASSPKTGIPYEQYF
TRBJ2-7 TRBV10-3 CAISVGRGDYEQYF
TRBJ1-4 TRBV18 CASSELRGDINEKLFF
TRBJ1-1 TRBV5-8 CASSLRTDAFF
TRBJ2-3 TRBV27 CASSTGLAGITDTQYF
TRBJ2-7 TRBV7-8 CASSESRLYEQYF
TRBJ2-1 TRBV3-1/TRBV3-2 CASSQDSSRGGHNEQFF
TRBJ2-7 TRBV28 CASSLWLGQPSYEQYF
TRBJ2-7 TRBV2 CASSDRGQYEQYF
TRBJ1-1 TRBV30 CAWSSGTGTEAFF
TRBJ2-1 TRBV10-3 CAISLGGSSYNEQFF